Sequencing of this TCR beta chain was carried out in a study of beta chain features in type 1 diabetes. This clone came up many times. J was trimmed by 9 bases and V by 4 bases; bases with no gene match: 12. The CDR3 spans 18 residues. The germline V gene has CDR1 SGHTA and CDR2 FQGNSA. Investigators reverse transcribed all isolated RNA, so they sequenced expressed TCRB transcripts. Sequenced by immunoSEQ multiplex PCR; TCRdb stores in-frame clones only, minus some. The profile covers more than 110,000 clones, with about 7% appearing a single time and 1.1% to 1.5% taken by the ten largest. Material: central memory CD4+ T cells from blood. The V gene is TRBV7-2, the J gene TRBJ2-4, with 16 bases matching TRBD2. The TCR sequence derives from a woman in her 30s in good health. The CDR3 bases are TGTGCCAGCAGCTCCATGGGGGGACTAGCGGGAGGGCTGGTCATTCAGTACTTC. It is translated as CASSSMGGLAGGLVIQYF.